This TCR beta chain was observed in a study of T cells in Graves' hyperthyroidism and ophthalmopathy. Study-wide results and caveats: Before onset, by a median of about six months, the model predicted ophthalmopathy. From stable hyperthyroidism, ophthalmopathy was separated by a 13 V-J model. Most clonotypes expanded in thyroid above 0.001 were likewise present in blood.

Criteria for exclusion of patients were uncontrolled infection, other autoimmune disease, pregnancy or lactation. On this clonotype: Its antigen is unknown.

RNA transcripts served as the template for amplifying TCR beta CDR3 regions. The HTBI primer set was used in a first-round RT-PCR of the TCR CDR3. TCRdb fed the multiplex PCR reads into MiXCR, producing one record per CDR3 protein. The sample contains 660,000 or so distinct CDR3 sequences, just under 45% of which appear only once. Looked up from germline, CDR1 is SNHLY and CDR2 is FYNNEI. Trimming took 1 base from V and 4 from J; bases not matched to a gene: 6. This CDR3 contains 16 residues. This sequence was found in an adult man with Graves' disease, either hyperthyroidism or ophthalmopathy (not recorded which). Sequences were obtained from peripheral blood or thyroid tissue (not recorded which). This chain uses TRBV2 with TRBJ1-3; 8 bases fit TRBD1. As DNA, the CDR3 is TGTGCCAGCAGTGAAGGCGGACAGGGACGCGGAAACACCATATATTTT. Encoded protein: CASSEGGQGRGNTIYF.